Listed here are 27 T cell receptor beta chains from one sample, sequenced in a study of immune cell composition in non-small cell lung cancer (dated by TCRdb to between 2016 and 2019). Normal lung samples came from the same patient and were non-adjacent lung tissue collected as far from the tumour as possible, with a minimum distance of 3 cm. Libraries were constructed by the immunoSEQ multiplex PCR assay. TCRdb's version of the immuneACCESS table is confined to in-frame rearrangements and falls short of the full clone set. An unresolved V gene accounts for under half of the shortfall where checked; the remainder is of unknown origin. For this sample there are some 16,000 clones; just over 75% appear just once. The ten largest make up 9.8% of the sample. This same sample was also part of a study on CD4 T cells in lung cancer.

Sequencing was done on a sample of non-adjacent lung tissue. Receptor source: a human donor with non-small cell lung cancer.

The chain joins TRBV4-3 to TRBJ2-7; the match to TRBD2 covers 11 bases. The junction had 7 bases not matched to a gene; V was cut back by 3 bases and J by 3 bases. The germline V gene encodes CDR1 LGHNA and CDR2 YSLEER. The CDR3 contains 16 residues. The DNA for the CDR3 is TGCGCCAGCAGCCAGATTGGGACTAGCGGATTCTACGAGCAGTACTTC. It yields the protein CASSQIGTSGFYEQYF.

This chain joins TRBV7-2 and TRBJ1-6; TRBD1 aligns across 7 bases. CDR3 length: 15 residues. The junction had 8 bases not matched to a gene; V was cut back by 5 bases and J by 7 bases. The V gene's germline CDR1 is SGHTA and CDR2 FQGNSA. The CDR3 here is CASSLTTGPNSPLHF. The CDR3 nucleotides read TGTGCCAGCAGCCTCACGACAGGGCCCAATTCACCCCTCCACTTT.

This clone was counted once. The germline gene is not matched at one end of the junction; a read error may be the cause. The V call is TRBV5-8, the J call TRBJ1-4; 9 positions match TRBD1. Germline V gene sequence: CDR1 SGHTS, CDR2 YDEGEE. This CDR3 region has 16 residues. The DNA of the CDR3 is TGCGCCAGCAGCCAAAAACCGGGACAGGGAAGTGAAAAACTGTTTTTT. This gives the protein CASSQKPGQGSEKLFF.

To note about this clone: An end of the junction differs from the germline gene, which may be a read error. This chain connects TRBV7-9 to TRBJ2-7; no reliable D call. Germline V gives CDR1 SEHNR, CDR2 FQNEAQ (reference sequence). This CDR3 has 14 residues. The CDR3 here is CASSYPKMSYGQYF. CDR3 DNA: TGTGCCAGCAGCTATCCGAAGATGTCCTACGGGCAGTACTTC.

The rearrangement joins TRBV5-1 to TRBJ2-6; D call uncertain. Looked up from germline, CDR1 is SGHRS and CDR2 is YFSETQ. Trimming took off 1 base at V and 4 bases at J, with 9 bases between the two ends. The CDR3 extends over 15 amino acids. Here the CDR3 reads CASSLSWSGANVLTF. The CDR3 DNA reads TGCGCCAGCAGCTTGTCTTGGTCCGGGGCCAACGTCCTGACTTTC. Full variable domain (rest looked up from reference TRBV5-1 and TRBJ2-6): KAGVTQTPRYLIKTRGQQVTLSCSPISGHRSVSWYQQTPGQGLQFLFEYFSETQRNKGNFPGRFSGRQFSNSRSEMNVSTLELGDSALYLCASSLSWSGANVLTFGAGSRLTVL.

A few counts support this clone. The chain carries TRBV7-2 and TRBJ1-2; TRBD1 agrees at 10 bases. Germline values: CDR1 SGHTA, CDR2 FQGNSA. The V segment lost 1 base and the J segment 7 bases; nucleotides outside the gene matches: 6. CDR3 length equals 15 residues. The CDR3 nucleotides are TGTGCCAGCAGCTTAGGACAGGGGGCCCGAGGTGGCTACACCTTC. Translated, it gives CASSLGQGARGGYTF.

J is TRBJ2-2 and V is TRBV7-6; D is undetermined. This CDR3 is built from 11 residues. Trimming cost V 0 bases and J 7 bases, with 0 bases left between them. Germline CDR1 reads SGHVS; CDR2 reads FNYEAQ. The DNA for the CDR3 is TGTGCCAGCAGCTTAGCCGGGGAGCTGTTTTTT. Translated, it gives CASSLAGELFF. Full variable domain (outside the CDR3, taken from reference TRBV7-6 and TRBJ2-2): GAGVSQSPRYKVTKRGQDVALRCDPISGHVSLYWYRQALGQGPEFLTYFNYEAQQDKSGLPNDRFSAERPEGSISTLTIQRTEQRDSAMYRCASSLAGELFFGEGSRLTVL.

The sample holds one count of this clone. This chain uses TRBV5-4 with TRBJ2-3; possible D gene TRBD2, 7 bases. Trimming cost V 0 bases and J 0 bases, with 17 bases left between them. Germline CDR1 is SGHNT and CDR2 is YYREEE (reference sequence). The CDR3 covers 18 residues. In DNA form, the CDR3 reads TGTGCCAGCAGCTTGGAAGGTCTGGCGGGGGCTAGCACAGATACGCAGTATTTT. Translating gives CASSLEGLAGASTDTQYF. The whole variable domain, remainder taken from reference TRBV5-4 and TRBJ2-3, is ETGVTQSPTHLIKTRGQQVTLRCSSQSGHNTVSWYQQALGQGPQFIFQYYREEENGRGNFPPRFSGLQFPNYSSELNVNALELDDSALYLCASSLEGLAGASTDTQYFGPGTRLTVL.

The CDR3 protein is CASSGLAGGGNEQFF. CDR3 bases: TGTGCCAGCAGTGGACTAGCGGGGGGGGGCAATGAGCAGTTCTTC. The chain carries TRBV2 and TRBJ2-1; 14 nucleotides agree with TRBD2. Per germline, CDR1 SNHLY and CDR2 FYNNEI. The CDR3 is 15 amino acids. V was clipped by 4 bases and J by 6 bases; unmatched bases: 2.

The sample holds a few counts of this clone. This chain uses TRBV7-2 with TRBJ2-1; 12 positions match TRBD2. The CDR3 sequence is 15 residues long. V gave up 4 bases and J gave up 8 bases; unmatched junction bases: 6. The germline V gene encodes CDR1 SGHTA and CDR2 FQGNSA. CDR3 loop: CASSWASGGEYEQFF. CDR3 sequence (DNA): TGTGCCAGCAGCTGGGCTAGCGGGGGGGAGTATGAGCAGTTCTTC.

The chain recombines TRBV19 with TRBJ2-7; no firm D call. Germline loops: CDR1 LNHDA, CDR2 SQIVND (reference sequence). The CDR3 runs 17 residues. Between the trimmed V and J ends, which lost 2 bases and 2 bases, there was a span of 19 bases. The CDR3 coding sequence is TGTGCCAGTAGTATATCTGGCCGTGGGGTTAAAACCTACGAGCAGTACTTC. Its protein product is CASSISGRGVKTYEQYF.

The chain carries TRBV7-9 and TRBJ1-2, with 8 positions matching TRBD1. CDR1 and CDR2 from the germline V gene are SEHNR and FQNEAQ (reference sequence). Germline trimming cut 5 bases from V and 5 bases from J; bases unmatched to any gene: 13. The CDR3 is 16 amino acids. This chain's CDR3 is CASSKEDRALTYGYTF. Written as DNA, the CDR3 is TGTGCCAGCAGCAAGGAGGACAGGGCCCTCACATATGGCTACACCTTC.

The V call is TRBV6-1, the J call TRBJ2-7; D remains ambiguous. The CDR3 has 10 amino acids. Trimming stripped 8 bases from V and 4 bases from J, with 6 bases between. Germline V CDR1 and CDR2: MNHNS, SASEGT. The CDR3 spells CASASYEQYF. The CDR3 DNA reads as TGTGCCAGCGCTTCATACGAGCAGTACTTC.

The gene calls are TRBV18 and TRBJ1-1; D gene ambiguous. This CDR3 spans 17 amino acids. Trimming left V 0 bases short and J 3 bases short, with 17 bases between. Germline loops: CDR1 KGHSH, CDR2 LQKENI. CDR3: CASSPPPGRERDTEAFF. The CDR3 DNA sequence: TGTGCCAGCTCACCACCGCCGGGGAGGGAAAGGGACACTGAAGCTTTCTTT.

This clone was counted between two and nine times. The chain couples TRBV29-1 to TRBJ2-7, with no clear D. Germline CDR1 reads SQVTM; CDR2 reads ANQGSEA. With 7 bases removed from V and 5 bases from J, the gap between germline ends came to 12 bases. There are 11 residues in the CDR3. The CDR3 coding sequence is TGCAGCGGGCGGCAGGATGACGAGCAGTACTTC. It encodes CSGRQDDEQYF.

The chain couples TRBV7-2 to TRBJ2-7; 8 positions agree with TRBD2. The V segment lost 5 bases and the J segment 3 bases; nucleotides outside the gene matches: 6. The CDR3 has 14 amino acids. Germline V gene data show CDR1 as SGHTA and CDR2 as FQGNSA. CDR3 amino acids: CASSQSGRFYEQYF. In DNA form, the CDR3 reads TGTGCCAGCAGCCAGAGCGGGAGATTCTACGAGCAGTACTTC.

This clone was seen only once. The chain joins TRBV10-3 to TRBJ1-2; D gene ambiguous. The length of the CDR3 is 12 residues. Looked up from germline, CDR1 is ENHRY and CDR2 is SYGVKD. Trimming shortened V by 10 bases and J by 1 base, and 10 bases separated the two germline ends. The CDR3 protein is CASLGNNYGYTF. In nucleotides, the CDR3 is TGTGCCAGCCTCGGGAATAACTATGGCTACACCTTC.

The chain carries TRBV30 and TRBJ1-6; 7 bases are a match to TRBD1. The germline V gene encodes CDR1 GTSNPN and CDR2 SVGIG (reference sequence). The CDR3 is made up of 19 amino acids. The V gene end was trimmed by 2 bases and the J gene end by 0 bases; junction bases not matched to a gene: 13. DNA of the CDR3: TGTGCCTGGAGTAGGAGAGGTCCGGGACAGTCCTCCTATAATTCACCCCTCCACTTT. It encodes CAWSRRGPGQSSYNSPLHF.

This clone was counted a single time. The rearrangement links TRBV7-2 to TRBJ2-3; 8 bases map to TRBD2. The V segment lost 4 bases and the J segment 7 bases; nucleotides outside the gene matches: 10. The CDR3 consists of 15 residues. The germline V gene encodes CDR1 SGHTA and CDR2 FQGNSA. The CDR3 loop reads CASSSRTSLGYTQYF. As DNA, the CDR3 is TGTGCCAGCAGCTCCCGGACTAGCTTAGGGTATACGCAGTATTTT.

This clone has only a few counts. The chain links TRBV28 to TRBJ1-5; TRBD1 aligns across 8 bases. Unmatched junction bases numbered 8, after V lost 6 bases and J lost 1 base. The length of the CDR3 is 16 residues. The germline gives CDR1 MDHEN, CDR2 SYDVKM. The CDR3 reads CASRYTGQASNQPQHF. For the CDR3, the DNA is TGTGCCAGCAGATATACGGGACAGGCGAGCAATCAGCCCCAGCATTTT.

V and J are TRBV30 and TRBJ1-6, with a possible D match to TRBD1 (5 bases). V lost 5 bases, J lost 7 bases, and 21 bases lay in between. Germline V gene data show CDR1 as GTSNPN and CDR2 as SVGIG (reference sequence). The CDR3 has 16 residues. CDR3 region: CAWSLRGGVGNSPLHF. The CDR3 region has the DNA TGTGCCTGGTCCCTTCGGGGGGGAGTGGGGAATTCACCCCTCCACTTT.

The chain couples TRBV10-3 to TRBJ2-5; a weak D match, TRBD1 (5 bases). The CDR3 runs 13 residues. Germline CDR1 reads ENHRY; CDR2 reads SYGVKD. V was clipped by 8 bases and J by 1 base, with 11 bases between them. In nucleotides, the CDR3 is TGTGCCATCCTAGGGGCGCGCCAAGAGACCCAGTACTTC. The encoded protein is CAILGARQETQYF.

The rearrangement links TRBV5-4 to TRBJ1-2, with 10 bases matching TRBD1. V lost 0 bases to trimming and J lost 4 bases; unmatched junction nucleotides: 6. This CDR3 comprises 16 residues. CDR1 SGHNT and CDR2 YYREEE come from the germline V gene (reference sequence). Here the CDR3 DNA reads TGTGCCAGCAGCTTGGGGGTGGACAGGGGGATCTATGGCTACACCTTC. Encoded protein: CASSLGVDRGIYGYTF.

This sequence joins TRBV6-5 and TRBJ2-3, with TRBD2 matching over 7 bases. V lost 7 bases, J lost 0 bases, and 7 bases stayed unmatched. Germline CDR1 and CDR2: MNHEY and SVGAGI. This CDR3 is built from 15 residues. The CDR3 is CASTSSGVSTDTQYF. CDR3 coding DNA: TGTGCCAGCACCTCCAGCGGGGTGAGCACAGATACGCAGTATTTT.

The rearrangement joins TRBV5-1 to TRBJ2-7, with unresolved D. Germline loops: CDR1 SGHRS, CDR2 YFSETQ. Deletions cut 0 bases from V and 2 bases from J, with 9 bases between. The CDR3 runs 14 residues. The CDR3 loop reads CASSLEVMTYEQYF. In DNA form, the CDR3 reads TGCGCCAGCAGCTTGGAGGTCATGACCTACGAGCAGTACTTC.

The V call is TRBV30, the J call TRBJ2-7; 7 nucleotides align to TRBD1. V lost 5 bases and J lost 9; bases outside the gene matches: 10. The CDR3 runs 12 residues. Germline V gene sequence: CDR1 GTSNPN, CDR2 SVGIG (reference sequence). The chain's CDR3 is CAWGEQGIGQYF. The CDR3 DNA reads as TGTGCCTGGGGGGAACAGGGGATCGGGCAGTACTTC.

This clone was seen just once. The chain joins TRBV5-1 to TRBJ2-5; 15 bases align to TRBD2. Germline assignment: CDR1 SGHRS and CDR2 YFSETQ. Unmatched junction bases numbered 5, after V lost 3 bases and J lost 5 bases. The length of the CDR3 is 16 residues. CDR3 coding DNA: TGCGCCAGCAGCTCCACCGGGACTAGCGGGGGGGAGACCCAGTACTTC. Its translation: CASSSTGTSGGETQYF.